A selection of T cell receptor beta chains follows, all from one sample in a study of T-cell memory formation after mild COVID-19. TCRdb ran MiXCR on the 5' RACE reads and lists one entry per CDR3 protein. The sample includes roughly 130,000 distinct CDR3 sequences, less than 6.5% of them seen just once. Sequencing was done on a sample of PBMCs or a T cell subset sorted from them (not recorded which). These receptors came from an adult woman who had mild COVID-19 (a few samples of this study predate the infection). Cell type and time point are not known. Each CDR3 is given with its conserved first and last residue. A D gene is named only where the DNA matches it firmly. Where a row states a size, it is once, few, many or the class of an expanded clone; other rows omit it.

clone size | J gene | D gene | V gene | CDR3 protein | CDR3 DNA
- | TRBJ2-6 | - | TRBV7-2 | CASSPNWVLTNVLTF | TGTGCCAGCAGCCCCAATTGGGTGCTGACCAACGTCCTGACTTTC
many | TRBJ2-7 | - | TRBV5-1 | CASSPGGGGDYEQYF | TGCGCCAGCAGCCCCGGTGGGGGGGGCGACTACGAGCAGTACTTC
- | TRBJ1-1 | TRBD1 | TRBV20-1 | CSASPDRRMNTEAFF | TGCAGTGCTAGCCCGGACAGGCGCATGAACACTGAAGCTTTCTTT
many | TRBJ2-1 | TRBD2 | TRBV7-9 | CASSLAGVEAGGIGQLF | TGTGCCAGCAGCTTAGCGGGTGTAGAAGCGGGAGGCATAGGTCAGCTCTTC
- | TRBJ2-7 | TRBD2 | TRBV12-3/TRBV12-4 | CASSPLAVAYEQYF | TGTGCCAGCAGTCCTCTAGCGGTTGCCTACGAGCAGTACTTC
many | TRBJ2-5 | - | TRBV24-1 | CATSERTAPQETQYF | TGTGCCACCAGTGAGCGGACAGCCCCGCAAGAGACCCAGTACTTC
many | TRBJ2-2 | - | TRBV5-6 | CASSPSSVGVNTGELFF | TGTGCCAGCAGCCCATCCTCTGTGGGGGTGAACACCGGGGAGCTGTTTTTT
- | TRBJ2-3 | - | TRBV7-2 | CASSFHRVDTQYF | TGTGCCAGCAGCTTCCACAGGGTGGATACGCAGTATTTT
- | TRBJ2-1 | TRBD2 | TRBV5-1 | CASSQTGLNYNEQFF | TGCGCCAGCAGCCAAACGGGACTAAACTACAATGAGCAGTTCTTC
many | TRBJ2-1 | TRBD1 | TRBV12-3/TRBV12-4 | CASTRGTGYNEQFF | TGTGCCAGCACCAGAGGGACAGGGTACAATGAGCAGTTCTTC
- | TRBJ1-2 | TRBD1 | TRBV29-1 | CSVRRPLSGTGGSASGYTF | TGCAGCGTCCGAAGGCCCCTGTCTGGGACAGGGGGAAGTGCGAGTGGCTACACCTTC
few | TRBJ2-1 | TRBD2 | TRBV24-1 | CATSGTSGSHEQFF | TGTGCCACCAGTGGGACTAGCGGGAGCCATGAGCAGTTCTTC
- | TRBJ1-1 | TRBD1 | TRBV5-1 | CASSLDGQANTEAFF | TGCGCCAGCAGTTTAGACGGACAGGCGAACACTGAAGCTTTCTTT
- | TRBJ1-1 | - | TRBV25-1 | CASRERKNTEAFF | TGTGCCAGCAGGGAGAGAAAGAACACTGAAGCTTTCTTT
many | TRBJ1-5 | - | TRBV6-5 | CASSYSSGNQPQHF | TGTGCCAGCAGTTACTCGTCGGGCAATCAGCCCCAGCATTTT
many | TRBJ2-5 | - | TRBV4-3 | CASSQEVRNQETQYF | TGCGCCAGCAGCCAAGAAGTCAGGAACCAAGAGACCCAGTACTTC
few | TRBJ2-2 | TRBD2 | TRBV20-1 | CSARNPGGHTGELFF | TGCAGTGCTAGGAATCCGGGGGGGCACACCGGGGAGCTGTTTTTT
many | TRBJ2-7 | - | TRBV5-1 | CASSLGTFGSYEQYF | TGCGCCAGCAGCTTGGGGACATTCGGCTCCTACGAGCAGTACTTC
- | TRBJ2-7 | - | TRBV7-2 | CASSSSGVSYEQYF | TGTGCCAGCAGCTCATCGGGGGTTTCCTACGAGCAGTACTTC
- | TRBJ1-5 | - | TRBV2 | CASSEGLTVAQPQHF | TGTGCCAGCAGTGAAGGACTGACCGTCGCCCAGCCCCAGCATTTT
few | TRBJ1-2 | TRBD1 | TRBV24-1 | CATSRTGTEHGYTF | TGTGCCACCAGTCGCACCGGGACAGAGCATGGCTACACCTTC
- | TRBJ2-3 | - | TRBV12-3/TRBV12-4 | CASSPVGSRTDTQYF | TGTGCCAGCAGTCCCGTAGGAAGTCGCACAGATACGCAGTATTTT
- | TRBJ2-1 | TRBD2 | TRBV7-3 | CASSAGLAGEYFF | TGTGCCAGCAGCGCCGGACTAGCGGGAGAGTATTTCTTC
many | TRBJ1-1 | - | TRBV5-4 | CASSSNWLNTEAFF | TGTGCCAGCAGCTCGAATTGGTTGAACACTGAAGCTTTCTTT
few | TRBJ1-1 | TRBD1 | TRBV6-5 | CASTPLQGGATEAFF | TGTGCCAGCACTCCGCTACAGGGGGGGGCCACTGAAGCTTTCTTT
few | TRBJ2-1 | TRBD2 | TRBV20-1 | CSGSPGGNNEQFF | TGCAGTGGGTCACCCGGGGGGAACAATGAGCAGTTCTTC
many | TRBJ2-1 | TRBD2 | TRBV5-6 | CASSPGLAGSVAPYNEQFF | TGTGCCAGCAGCCCGGGACTAGCGGGATCAGTTGCTCCCTACAATGAGCAGTTCTTC
many | TRBJ2-7 | - | TRBV5-1 | CASSSIGQTMDEQYF | TGCGCCAGCAGCTCTATTGGACAGACTATGGACGAGCAGTACTTC
few | TRBJ1-5 | - | TRBV19 | CASSQETVGNQPQHF | TGTGCCAGTAGTCAGGAGACGGTGGGGAATCAGCCCCAGCATTTT
many | TRBJ1-5 | - | TRBV12-3/TRBV12-4 | CASSLDGQNQPQHF | TGTGCCAGCAGTTTAGATGGACAGAATCAGCCCCAGCATTTT
- | TRBJ1-2 | - | TRBV5-4 | CASSRTNYGYTF | TGTGCCAGCAGCAGGACTAACTATGGCTACACCTTC
- | TRBJ2-1 | TRBD1 | TRBV7-9 | CASSILDRSNEQFF | TGTGCCAGCAGTATTCTGGACAGGTCCAATGAGCAGTTCTTC
- | TRBJ2-5 | - | TRBV5-1 | CASSSPQETQYF | TGCGCCAGCAGCTCACCTCAAGAGACCCAGTACTTC
few | TRBJ2-1 | TRBD2 | TRBV5-1 | CASSGTSGRRLYNEQFF | TGCGCCAGCAGCGGGACTAGCGGGAGGCGTTTGTACAATGAGCAGTTCTTC
many | TRBJ1-1 | TRBD1 | TRBV20-1 | CSAPSGTVNTEAFF | TGCAGTGCCCCATCCGGGACAGTGAACACTGAAGCTTTCTTT
- | TRBJ1-3 | - | TRBV30 | CAWSVSDGNTIYF | TGTGCCTGGAGTGTCTCAGACGGAAACACCATATATTTT
many | TRBJ1-2 | - | TRBV5-1 | CASSLTTGSEGYTF | TGCGCCAGCAGCTTGACTACAGGTTCAGAAGGCTACACCTTC
few | TRBJ1-1 | - | TRBV12-3/TRBV12-4 | CASSLGGFEAFF | TGTGCCAGCAGTTTAGGAGGTTTTGAAGCTTTCTTT
many | TRBJ2-7 | - | TRBV29-1 | CSVEEGATFGQYF | TGCAGCGTTGAGGAGGGGGCCACTTTCGGGCAGTACTTC
many | TRBJ2-5 | - | TRBV7-2 | CASSFYWTVQETQYF | TGTGCCAGCAGCTTTTACTGGACAGTCCAAGAGACCCAGTACTTC
many | TRBJ2-3 | - | TRBV5-1 | CASSSGGGLTTDTQYF | TGCGCCAGCAGCTCGGGAGGGGGCCTCACCACAGATACGCAGTATTTT
many | TRBJ2-3 | - | TRBV28 | CASSLVLVREADTQYF | TGTGCCAGCAGTTTGGTCCTGGTCAGGGAAGCAGATACGCAGTATTTT
few | TRBJ2-1 | - | TRBV7-2 | CASLVGRGNNEQFF | TGTGCCAGTCTCGTGGGGCGAGGGAACAATGAGCAGTTCTTC
- | TRBJ2-7 | - | TRBV5-1 | CASSLDGGGYEQYF | TGCGCCAGCAGCTTAGATGGGGGCGGGTACGAGCAGTACTTC
- | TRBJ1-5 | - | TRBV6-6 | CASRHPGAAGNQPQHF | TGTGCCAGCAGGCATCCAGGGGCCGCGGGCAATCAGCCCCAGCATTTT
few | TRBJ1-2 | - | TRBV2 | CASSESGGYGYTF | TGTGCCAGCAGTGAATCCGGGGGCTATGGCTACACCTTC
many | TRBJ2-5 | - | TRBV12-5 | CASGPTVEETQYF | TGTGCTAGTGGCCCGACAGTTGAAGAGACCCAGTACTTC
- | TRBJ2-1 | - | TRBV18 | CASSERQTVNEQFF | TGTGCCAGCTCAGAAAGGCAGACGGTTAATGAGCAGTTCTTC
- | TRBJ2-7 | - | TRBV15 | CATSIYRDKTYEQYF | TGTGCCACCAGCATTTACCGGGACAAAACCTACGAGCAGTACTTC
many | TRBJ1-1 | - | TRBV7-8 | CASSRGTGLSNTEAFF | TGTGCCAGCAGCCGCGGGACGGGACTGTCGAACACTGAAGCTTTCTTT
- | TRBJ1-2 | TRBD1 | TRBV27 | CASSRGTGTYGYTF | TGTGCCAGCAGTAGAGGGACAGGCACCTATGGCTACACCTTC